This passage covers 18 T cell receptor beta chains from one sample sequenced in a study of shared clonotypes between healthy human individuals. Measured with immunoSEQ multiplex PCR; TCRdb has only the in-frame clones, and not every one. The sample lists around 440,000 clones, approximately 71% occurring once. Sequencing used PBMCs. The receptor source for this set is a woman between 40 and 50 years old in good health. Some clones in this sample may be carry-over from other donors' samples.

The rearrangement links TRBV30 to TRBJ1-1; D is possibly TRBD1 (5 bases). Germline V gene lookup returns CDR1 GTSNPN and CDR2 SVGIG (reference sequence). Trimming removed 5 bases at V and 0 bases at J, with 10 bases between. The CDR3 consists of 13 residues. The CDR3 nucleotides read TGTGCCTGGGCGCGGGGGATGAACACTGAAGCTTTCTTT. Encoded protein: CAWARGMNTEAFF.

Concerning this clone itself: This likely reflects a read error, since a far larger clone is one base away. The chain combines TRBV6-6 with TRBJ2-7; 10 bases match TRBD2. The germline V gene has CDR1 MNHNY and CDR2 SVGAGI (reference sequence). The CDR3 sequence is 16 residues long. As DNA, the CDR3 is TGTGCCTGCAGTTACACGGCTAGCGGGAGCTCCTACGAGCAGTACTTC. Encoded protein: CACSYTASGSSYEQYF.

This clone appeared a single time. This sequence joins TRBV18 and TRBJ2-2; TRBD2 matches 10 bases. Germline loops: CDR1 KGHSH, CDR2 LQKENI. This CDR3 is built from 18 residues. Trimming removed 0 bases from V and 5 bases from J; junction bases left unmatched: 9. DNA for the CDR3: TGTGCCAGCTCACCACCCTTTCCGCTAGCGGGAGTTACCGGGGAGCTGTTTTTT. It specifies CASSPPFPLAGVTGELFF.

The gene calls are TRBV15 and TRBJ1-5; D ambiguous. Trimming removed 0 bases from V and 2 bases from J, with 5 bases in between. CDR1 is LNHNV, CDR2 YYDKDF, per germline (reference sequence). This CDR3 comprises 14 residues. CDR3 sequence reads: CATSREIGNQPQHF. The CDR3 DNA reads TGTGCCACCAGCAGAGAAATTGGCAATCAGCCCCAGCATTTT.

Of note for this clone: A junction boundary mismatches the germline segment, possibly from a read error. The chain uses TRBV7-8 and TRBJ2-2; 11 nucleotides match TRBD2. Germline V gene data show CDR1 as SGHVS and CDR2 as FQNEAQ. The CDR3 runs 16 residues. This chain's CDR3 is CACSQGTSGSTGELFF. CDR3 DNA: TGTGCCTGCAGCCAGGGGACTAGCGGTTCAACGGGGGAGCTGTTTTTT.

As regards this clone: A much more abundant neighbour one base away suggests this may be a read error. The chain couples TRBV30 to TRBJ1-1, with no clear D. The CDR3 is 15 amino acids. The germline CDR1 and CDR2 sequences are GTSNPN and SVGIG (reference sequence). The CDR3 sequence is CARSVGRAGNTEAFF. The CDR3 DNA reads as TGTGCCCGGAGTGTAGGTAGAGCCGGGAACACTGAAGCTTTCTTT.

The chain links TRBV5-1 to TRBJ2-7, with 8 nucleotides matching TRBD1. V lost 4 bases, J lost 6 bases, and 12 bases stayed unmatched. Germline V gene sequence: CDR1 SGHRS, CDR2 YFSETQ. The CDR3 runs to 15 residues. The CDR3 nucleotides are TGCGCCAGCAGCCGCTCGGCGAACAGGGGGTCCGAGCAGTACTTC. Amino acid sequence: CASSRSANRGSEQYF.

As concerns this clone: This sample also contains other DNA sequences that code for the same CDR3. The V call is TRBV10-1, the J call TRBJ1-5; tentatively, D is TRBD1 (5 bases). Germline lookup yields CDR1 WNHNN and CDR2 SYGVQD (reference sequence). This CDR3 contains 13 residues. Trimming pared 6 bases from V and 1 base from J, leaving 7 bases between. The CDR3 loop is CASSRDSNQPQHF. CDR3 DNA: TGCGCCAGCAGCCGGGACAGCAATCAGCCCCAGCATTTT.

CDR3 sequence reads: CASSQDGGGGSSYEQYF. CDR3 nucleotide sequence: TGCGCCAGCAGCCAAGACGGCGGGGGGGGGTCTTCCTACGAGCAGTACTTC. The chain carries TRBV4-1 and TRBJ2-7; 9 bases match TRBD2. After removal of 0 bases from V and 1 base from J, the junction contained 7 bases not matched to a gene. Per the germline V gene, CDR1 is MGHRA and CDR2 is YSYEKL. This CDR3 has 17 amino acids.

This chain uses TRBV4-3 with TRBJ2-5, with D tentatively TRBD1 (5 bases). The CDR3 consists of 15 residues. Germline CDR1 reads LGHNA; CDR2 reads YSLEER. V shed 0 bases and J shed 5 bases, with 13 bases lying between them. Written as DNA, the CDR3 is TGCGCCAGCAGCCAAGACGACAGCAAGGGGGAGACCCAGTACTTC. This sequence encodes CASSQDDSKGETQYF.

The chain has TRBV2 and TRBJ2-7; D is unresolved. The CDR3 loop spans 15 amino acids. Germline-derived CDR1 and CDR2 are SNHLY and FYNNEI. V lost 7 bases and J lost 0, with 16 bases in between. Written as DNA, the CDR3 is TGTGCCAGCACCGAGGATCAGGCCTACTCCTACGAGCAGTACTTC. As protein: CASTEDQAYSYEQYF.

As DNA, the CDR3 is TGTGCCAGCAGTGTAAGACCGACCTTTAGCAATCAGCCCCAGCATTTT. Amino acids: CASSVRPTFSNQPQHF. V usage is TRBV2 and J usage is TRBJ1-5, with D unclear. The germline V and J ends were trimmed by 4 bases and 0 bases, with 13 bases remaining between them. This CDR3 has 16 amino acids. The germline V gene encodes CDR1 SNHLY and CDR2 FYNNEI. The variable domain in full, completed from reference TRBV2 and TRBJ1-5, reads EPEVTQTPSHQVTQMGQEVILRCVPISNHLYFYWYRQILGQKVEFLVSFYNNEISEKSEIFDDQFSVERPDGSNFTLKIRSTKLEDSAMYFCASSVRPTFSNQPQHFGDGTRLSIL.

The genes are TRBV5-1 and TRBJ1-5; 9 nucleotides align to TRBD1. The CDR3 consists of 14 residues. CDR1 is SGHRS and CDR2 is YFSETQ in the germline V gene. Unmatched junction bases numbered 0, after V lost 3 bases and J lost 2 bases. CDR3 in amino acids: CASSWTGGNQPQHF. CDR3 DNA sequence: TGCGCCAGCAGCTGGACAGGGGGCAATCAGCCCCAGCATTTT.

A remark on this clone: A read error may be the cause here, since a much bigger clone is one base away. It is likely a read error, because the conserved phenylalanine at the end of the CDR3 is missing. This chain uses TRBV5-1 with TRBJ2-7, with a weak D call TRBD2 (6 bases). Per the germline V gene, CDR1 is SGHRS and CDR2 is YFSETQ. The length of the CDR3 is 13 residues. The germline V and J ends were trimmed by 0 bases and 6 bases, with 10 bases remaining between them. CDR3 in amino acids: CASSLGAGTEQYL. The CDR3 bases are TGCGCCAGCAGCTTGGGGGCGGGAACCGAGCAGTACCTC.

This chain joins TRBV15 and TRBJ1-1; D not certain. Trimming pared 0 bases from V and 2 bases from J, leaving 4 bases between. The germline gives CDR1 LNHNV, CDR2 YYDKDF (reference sequence). The CDR3 runs 13 residues. In DNA form, the CDR3 reads TGTGCCACCAGCAGAGATCCAAACACTGAAGCTTTCTTT. It codes for CATSRDPNTEAFF.

Comment on this clone: This likely came from a read error, as a far larger clone is one base away. The rearrangement uses TRBV2 and TRBJ2-2, with a weak D call TRBD1 (6 bases). CDR1 and CDR2 (germline): SNHLY, FYNNEI. This CDR3 region has 14 residues. The CDR3 DNA sequence: TGTGCCAGCTTCTTGTCCCGGGACACCGGGGAGCTGCTTTTT. Translating it yields CASFLSRDTGELLF. The full variable domain, rest sourced from reference TRBV2 and TRBJ2-2, is EPEVTQTPSHQVTQMGQEVILRCVPISNHLYFYWYRQILGQKVEFLVSFYNNEISEKSEIFDDQFSVERPDGSNFTLKIRSTKLEDSAMYFCASFLSRDTGELLFGEGSRLTVL.

V and J are TRBV5-1 and TRBJ2-3; TRBD2 matches at 7 bases. Germline trimming cut 2 bases from V and 1 base from J; bases unmatched to any gene: 1. The CDR3 is made up of 14 amino acids. CDR1 SGHRS and CDR2 YFSETQ come from the germline V gene. DNA for the CDR3: TGCGCCAGCAGCTTACGGGAGGGCACAGATACGCAGTATTTT. Its protein is CASSLREGTDTQYF.

This sequence joins TRBV5-8 and TRBJ2-7; TRBD1 aligns across 7 bases. After removal of 4 bases from V and 0 bases from J, the junction contained 7 bases not matched to a gene. This CDR3 spans 15 amino acids. Germline CDR1 is SGHTS and CDR2 is YDEGEE. CDR3 DNA: TGTGCCAGCAGCGTCGCCGGGACAGCCTCCTACGAGCAGTACTTC. This codes for CASSVAGTASYEQYF.